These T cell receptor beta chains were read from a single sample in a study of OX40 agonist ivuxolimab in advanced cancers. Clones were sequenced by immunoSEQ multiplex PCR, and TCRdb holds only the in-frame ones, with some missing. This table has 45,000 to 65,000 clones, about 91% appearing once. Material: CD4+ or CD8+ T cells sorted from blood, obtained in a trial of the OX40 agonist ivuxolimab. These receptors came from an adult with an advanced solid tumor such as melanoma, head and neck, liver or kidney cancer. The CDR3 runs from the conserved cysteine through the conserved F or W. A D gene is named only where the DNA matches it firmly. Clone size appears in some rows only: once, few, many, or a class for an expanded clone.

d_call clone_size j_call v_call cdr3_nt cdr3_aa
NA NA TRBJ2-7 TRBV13 TGTGCCAGCAGCAACCTAGACACAGGGAAAGTCTCCTACGAGCAGTACTTC CASSNLDTGKVSYEQYF
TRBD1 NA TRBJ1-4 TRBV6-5 TGTGCCAGCAGCCCCTCCGGGACAGGGTCTGAAAAACTGTTTTTT CASSPSGTGSEKLFF
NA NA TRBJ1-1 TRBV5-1 TGCGCCAGCAGCTTGGACTATTCCACTGAAGCTTTCTTT CASSLDYSTEAFF
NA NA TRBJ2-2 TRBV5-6 TGTGCCAGCAGCTTAGCAGGGGCGGCCGGGGAGCTGTTTTTT CASSLAGAAGELFF
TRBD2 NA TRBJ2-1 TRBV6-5 TGTGCCAGCAAGGTAGCGGGGGGCGACAATGAGCAGTTCTTC CASKVAGGDNEQFF
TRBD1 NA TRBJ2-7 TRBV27 TGTGCCAGCAGTGGTCGGGACAGCTCCTACGAGCAGTACTTC CASSGRDSSYEQYF
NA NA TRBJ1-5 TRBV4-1 TGCGCCAGCAGCCAAGTGATGGGTAATCAGCCCCAGCATTTT CASSQVMGNQPQHF
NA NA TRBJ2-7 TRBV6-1 TGTGCCAGCAGGAGCCTCAGTCAGGGGTCCTACGAGCAGTACTTC CASRSLSQGSYEQYF
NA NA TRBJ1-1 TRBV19 TGTGCCAGTAGTATAGGAATGGTTGAAGCTTTCTTT CASSIGMVEAFF
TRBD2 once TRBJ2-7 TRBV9 TGTGCCAGCAGCGTAGAGGGGACTAGCAGGACCTACGAGCAGTACTTC CASSVEGTSRTYEQYF
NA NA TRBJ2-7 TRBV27 TGTGCCAGCAGTCACTTTGACAGCTCCTACGAGCAGTACTTC CASSHFDSSYEQYF
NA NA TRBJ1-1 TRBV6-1 TGTGCCAGCAGCGCCGTCCGGGACACTGAAGCTTTCTTT CASSAVRDTEAFF
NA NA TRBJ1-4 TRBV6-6 TGTGCCAGCAGTCCCTATAATGAAAAACTGTTTTTT CASSPYNEKLFF
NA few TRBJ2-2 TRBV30 TGTGCCACCGACTCCAACACCGGGGAGCTGTTTTTT CATDSNTGELFF
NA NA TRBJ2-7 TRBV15 TGTGCCACCAGCAGAGAACTACTGGCGAGCTCCTACGAGCAGTACTTC CATSRELLASSYEQYF
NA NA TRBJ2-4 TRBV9 TGTGCCAGCAGCGCAGCCGACAGTAAAAACATTCAGTACTTC CASSAADSKNIQYF
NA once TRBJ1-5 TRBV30 TGTGCCTGGAGTAGTAGTGGTAGCAATCAGCCCCAGCATTTT CAWSSSGSNQPQHF
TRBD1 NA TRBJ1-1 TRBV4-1 TGCGCCAGCAGCCAAGTCGCGGGACAGGGGTTTAAGAACACTGAAGCTTTCTTT CASSQVAGQGFKNTEAFF
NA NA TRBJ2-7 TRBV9 TGTGCCAGCAGCGCAGGAGGGTCAAGGACCTACGAGCAGTACTTC CASSAGGSRTYEQYF
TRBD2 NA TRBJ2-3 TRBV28 TGTGCCAGCAGTTCCGGGACTAGCGGGAGCACAGATACGCAGTATTTT CASSSGTSGSTDTQYF
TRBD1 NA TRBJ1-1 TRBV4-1 TGCGCCAGCAGCCCGGGACAGGGGGGGAAGAACACTGAAGCTTTCTTT CASSPGQGGKNTEAFF
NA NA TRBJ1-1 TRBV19 TGTGCCAGTAGTATTTCGGATCTGGGCCCTGAAGCTTTCTTT CASSISDLGPEAFF
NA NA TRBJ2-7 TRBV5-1 TGCGCCAGCAGCTTGGAACTAGCAAAAGCCTACGAGCAGTACTTC CASSLELAKAYEQYF
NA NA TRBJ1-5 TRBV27 TGTGCCAGCAGTACGGGCGCCTATAGCAATCAGCCCCAGCATTTT CASSTGAYSNQPQHF
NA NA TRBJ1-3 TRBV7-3 TGTGCCAGCAAGCGAGAGATCCGGCGTGGAAACACCATATATTTT CASKREIRRGNTIYF
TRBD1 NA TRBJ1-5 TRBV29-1 TGCAGCGTCTTGGGAACAGGGGACCAGCCCCAGCATTTT CSVLGTGDQPQHF
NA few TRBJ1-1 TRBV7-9 TGTGCCAGCAGCTCGCTAGCCCCCCAGGGTGCTTTCTTT CASSSLAPQGAFF
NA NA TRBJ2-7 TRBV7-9 TGTGCCAGCAGCCCCAGTGGGGTCGAGCAGTACTTC CASSPSGVEQYF
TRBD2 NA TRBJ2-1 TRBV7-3 TGTGCCAGCAGCTTATCAGGGGCTGCGGGACTAGCGGAAAATGAGCAGTTCTTC CASSLSGAAGLAENEQFF
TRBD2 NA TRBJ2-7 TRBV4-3 TGCGCCAGCAGCCTAAGACTAGCGGGAGACGAGCAGTACTTC CASSLRLAGDEQYF
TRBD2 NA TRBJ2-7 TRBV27 TGTGCCAGCAGTTTAAAAGCGGGGGCCTACGAGCAGTACTTC CASSLKAGAYEQYF
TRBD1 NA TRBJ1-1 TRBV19 TGTGCCAGTAGTATAGGGCAGGGGGCGACTGAAGCTTTCTTT CASSIGQGATEAFF
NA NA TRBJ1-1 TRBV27 TGTGCCAGCAGTTTATCGGGTACAGGGTGGACTGAAGCTTTCTTT CASSLSGTGWTEAFF
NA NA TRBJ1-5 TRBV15 TGTGCCACCAGCAGAGATGGCCAGATCAATCAGCCCCAGCATTTT CATSRDGQINQPQHF
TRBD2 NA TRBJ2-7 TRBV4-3 TGCGCCAGCAGCCAAGTGGGTTCTAGCGGGAGGGCCTACGAGCAGTACTTC CASSQVGSSGRAYEQYF
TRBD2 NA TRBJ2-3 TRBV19 TGTGCCAGTAGTACTTTAGCGGGAGGCCCCACAGATACGCAGTATTTT CASSTLAGGPTDTQYF
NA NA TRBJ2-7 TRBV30 TGTGCCTGGAGGGTTAAATTAGGACTCTCCTACGAGCAGTACTTC CAWRVKLGLSYEQYF
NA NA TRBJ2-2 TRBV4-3 TGCGCCAGCAGCCAAGATATTGCGGGTAGGGCCGGGGAGCTGTTTTTT CASSQDIAGRAGELFF
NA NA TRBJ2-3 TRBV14 TGTGCCAGCAGCCAAGATGCCCCCACAGGCTTAGATACGCAGTATTTT CASSQDAPTGLDTQYF
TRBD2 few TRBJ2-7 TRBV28 TGTGCCAGCACCCAACCCCTAGCGGGAGGATCGATCTACGAGCAGTACTTC CASTQPLAGGSIYEQYF
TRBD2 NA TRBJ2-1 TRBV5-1 TGCGCCAGCAGCTTAACGGGGGGGTCATACAATGAGCAGTTCTTC CASSLTGGSYNEQFF
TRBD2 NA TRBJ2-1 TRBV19 TGTGCCAGTAGGATGCCTAGCGGTAACAATGAGCAGTTCTTC CASRMPSGNNEQFF
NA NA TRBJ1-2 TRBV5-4 TGTGCCAGCAGCTTGTCTCGAGAAGTAGCTAACTATGGCTACACCTTC CASSLSREVANYGYTF
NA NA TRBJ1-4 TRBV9 TGTGCCAGCAGCGCCCAGTCGAGGAAAAATGAAAAACTGTTTTTT CASSAQSRKNEKLFF
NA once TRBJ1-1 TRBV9 TGTGCCAGCAGCGTTACCTCAGGAGACACTGAAGCTTTCTTT CASSVTSGDTEAFF
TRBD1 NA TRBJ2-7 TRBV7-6 TGTGCCAGCAGCACGACAGGGTCATCGGCCTACGAGCAGTACTTC CASSTTGSSAYEQYF
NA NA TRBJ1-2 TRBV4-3 TGCGCCAGCAGCCAAGATCTCCCACTATGGGACGGACCGATTCCTTACTATGGCTACACCTTC CASSQDLPLWDGPIPYYGYTF
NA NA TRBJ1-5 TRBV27 TGTGTCACACGGGAAGGGATCAGCAATCAGCCCCAGCATTTT CVTREGISNQPQHF
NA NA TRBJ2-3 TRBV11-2 TGTGCCAGCAGCTTAGCGGGGACTAGCACAGATACGCAGTATTTT CASSLAGTSTDTQYF
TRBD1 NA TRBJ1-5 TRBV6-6 TGTGCCAGCAGCCTAGGACAGGCTAATCAGCCCCAGCATTTT CASSLGQANQPQHF
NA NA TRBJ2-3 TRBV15 TGTGCCACCAGCAGGGACCCCCGGATTCATTCTAGCACAGATACGCAGTATTTT CATSRDPRIHSSTDTQYF
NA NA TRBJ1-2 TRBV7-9 TGTGCCAGCAGCTTAACACGAGGGGTTAACTATGGCTACACCTTC CASSLTRGVNYGYTF
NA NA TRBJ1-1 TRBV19 TGTGCCAGCCGACACCTGGCGGCCCCGGGTACTGAAGCTTTCTTT CASRHLAAPGTEAFF
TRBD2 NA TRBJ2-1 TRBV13 TGTGCCAGCAGCCCCCGACTAGCGGGGGGAATGGGTGAGCAGTTCTTC CASSPRLAGGMGEQFF